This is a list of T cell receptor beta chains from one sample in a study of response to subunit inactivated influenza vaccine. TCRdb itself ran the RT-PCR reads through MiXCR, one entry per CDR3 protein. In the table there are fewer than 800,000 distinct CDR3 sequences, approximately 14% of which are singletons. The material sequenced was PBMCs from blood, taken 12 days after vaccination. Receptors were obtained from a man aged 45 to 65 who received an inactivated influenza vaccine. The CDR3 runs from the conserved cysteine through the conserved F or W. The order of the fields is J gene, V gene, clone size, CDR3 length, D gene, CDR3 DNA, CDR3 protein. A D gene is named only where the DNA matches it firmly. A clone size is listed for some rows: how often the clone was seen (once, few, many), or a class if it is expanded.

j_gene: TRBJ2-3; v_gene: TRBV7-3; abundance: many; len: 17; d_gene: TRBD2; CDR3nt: TGTGCCAGCAGCTTAACCCCCAAGCGGGGGGGCGCAGATACGCAGTATTTT; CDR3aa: CASSLTPKRGGADTQYF
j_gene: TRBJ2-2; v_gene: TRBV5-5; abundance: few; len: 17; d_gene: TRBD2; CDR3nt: TGTGCCAGCAGCGTTCCGACTAGCGGGAGAGGCACCGGGGAGCTGTTTTTT; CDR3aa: CASSVPTSGRGTGELFF
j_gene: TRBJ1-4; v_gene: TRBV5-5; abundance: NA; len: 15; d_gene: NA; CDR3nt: TGTGCCAGCAGCTTGAGGAATACCCTTAATGAAAAACTGTTTTTT; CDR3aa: CASSLRNTLNEKLFF
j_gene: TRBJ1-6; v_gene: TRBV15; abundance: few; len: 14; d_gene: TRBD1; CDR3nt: TGTGCCACCAGCCTGGGACAGGGTCATTCACCCCTCCACTTT; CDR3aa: CATSLGQGHSPLHF
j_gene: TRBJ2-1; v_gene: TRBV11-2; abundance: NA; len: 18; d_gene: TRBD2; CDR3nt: TGTGCCAGCAGGCCCCCTCGAAGGAGCGGGGGAGCCTACAATGAGCAGTTCTTC; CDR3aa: CASRPPRRSGGAYNEQFF
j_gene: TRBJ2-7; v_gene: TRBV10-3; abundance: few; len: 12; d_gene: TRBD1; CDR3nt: TGTGCCATCAGGACAGGGGCCTACGAGCAGTACTTC; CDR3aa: CAIRTGAYEQYF
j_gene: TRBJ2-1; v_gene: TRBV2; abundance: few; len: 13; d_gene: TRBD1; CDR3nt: TGTGCCAGCAAGGGGACAGGGCCACATGAGCAGTTCTTC; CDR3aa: CASKGTGPHEQFF
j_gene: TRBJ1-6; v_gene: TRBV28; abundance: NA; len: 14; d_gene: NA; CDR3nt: TGTGCCAGCAGTTTGACAGAAGGTCATTCACCCCTCCACTTT; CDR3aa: CASSLTEGHSPLHF
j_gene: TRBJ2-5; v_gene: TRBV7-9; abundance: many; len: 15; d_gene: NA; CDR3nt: TGTGCCAGCAGCCTCTCACGGGGTCAGAAAGAGACCCAGTACTTC; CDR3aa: CASSLSRGQKETQYF
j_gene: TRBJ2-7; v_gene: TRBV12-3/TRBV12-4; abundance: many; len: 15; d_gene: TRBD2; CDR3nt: TGTGCCAGCAGTTTAACTAGCGGGAGCTCCTACGAGCAGTACTTC; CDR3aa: CASSLTSGSSYEQYF
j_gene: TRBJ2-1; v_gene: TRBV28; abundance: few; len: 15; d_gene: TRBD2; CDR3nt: TGTGCCAGCAGCCCCGGACTAGCGCCTAACAATGAGCAGTTCTTC; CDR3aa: CASSPGLAPNNEQFF
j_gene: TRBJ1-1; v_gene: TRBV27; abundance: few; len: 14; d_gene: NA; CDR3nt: TGTGCCAGCAGCACGGGGCGGCGGAACACTGAAGCTTTCTTT; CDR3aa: CASSTGRRNTEAFF
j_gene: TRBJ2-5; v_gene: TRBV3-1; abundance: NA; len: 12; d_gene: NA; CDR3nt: TGTGCCAGCAGCCCGCATGGCGGAAAAGAGTACTTC; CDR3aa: CASSPHGGKEYF
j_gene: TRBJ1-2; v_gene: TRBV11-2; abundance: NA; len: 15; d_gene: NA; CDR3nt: TGTGCCAGCAGCTTAGTGGGGGGCAGGGACTATGGCTACACCTTC; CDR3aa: CASSLVGGRDYGYTF
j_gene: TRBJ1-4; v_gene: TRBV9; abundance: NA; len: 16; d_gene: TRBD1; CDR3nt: TGTGCCAGCAGCAAAAGGGACAGCCCAACTAATGAAAAACTGTTTTTT; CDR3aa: CASSKRDSPTNEKLFF
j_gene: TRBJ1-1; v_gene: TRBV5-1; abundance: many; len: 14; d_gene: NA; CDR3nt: TGCGCCAGCAGCTTACCCCAATCGAACACTGAAGCTTTCTTT; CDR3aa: CASSLPQSNTEAFF
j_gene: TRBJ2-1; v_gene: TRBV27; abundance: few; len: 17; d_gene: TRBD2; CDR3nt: TGTGCCAGCAGCATCTGGGTAGCGGGGGTATCGAACAATGAGCAGTTCTTC; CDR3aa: CASSIWVAGVSNNEQFF
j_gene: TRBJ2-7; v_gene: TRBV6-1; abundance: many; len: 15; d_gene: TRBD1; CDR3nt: TGTGCCAGCAGTGAAGGATGGGGACAGGGGAACAAGCAGTACTTC; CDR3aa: CASSEGWGQGNKQYF
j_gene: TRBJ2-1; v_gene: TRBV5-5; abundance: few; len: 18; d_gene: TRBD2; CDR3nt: TGTGCCAGCAGCTTGCTGGGACTAGCGGGAGGAGTTTGGAATGAGCAGTTCTTC; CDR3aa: CASSLLGLAGGVWNEQFF
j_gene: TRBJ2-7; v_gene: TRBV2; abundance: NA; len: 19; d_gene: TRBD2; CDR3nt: TGTGCCAGCAGGGTCCGTCCGGGACTAGCGGGAGGGCGATCGCACGAGCAGTACTTC; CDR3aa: CASRVRPGLAGGRSHEQYF
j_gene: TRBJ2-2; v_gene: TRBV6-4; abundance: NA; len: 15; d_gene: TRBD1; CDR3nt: TGTGCCAGCACCCCCCGGACAGGGGGCACCGGGGAGCTGTTTTTT; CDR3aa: CASTPRTGGTGELFF
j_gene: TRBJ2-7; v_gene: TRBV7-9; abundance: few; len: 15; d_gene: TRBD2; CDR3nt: TGTGCCAGCAGCCCCAGGACTAGCGGGAGGGACGAGCAGTACTTC; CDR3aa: CASSPRTSGRDEQYF
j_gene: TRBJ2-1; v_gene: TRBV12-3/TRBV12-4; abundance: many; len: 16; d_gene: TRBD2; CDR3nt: TGTGCCAGCAGTCCACTCACTAGCGGGAGTTTTAATGAGCAGTTCTTC; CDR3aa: CASSPLTSGSFNEQFF
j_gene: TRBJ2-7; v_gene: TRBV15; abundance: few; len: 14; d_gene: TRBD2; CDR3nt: TGTGCCACCAGCACCGGGAGGGCCGTTAACGAGCAGTACTTC; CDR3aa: CATSTGRAVNEQYF
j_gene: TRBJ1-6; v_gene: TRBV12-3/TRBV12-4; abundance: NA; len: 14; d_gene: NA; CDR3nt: TGTGCCAGCCGTCTTGGCAGGGGTAATTCACCCCTCCACTTT; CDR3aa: CASRLGRGNSPLHF
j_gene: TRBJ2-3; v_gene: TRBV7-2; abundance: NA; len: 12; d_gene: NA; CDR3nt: TGTGCCACCAAGATTCGTGCAGATACGCAGTATTTT; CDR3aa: CATKIRADTQYF
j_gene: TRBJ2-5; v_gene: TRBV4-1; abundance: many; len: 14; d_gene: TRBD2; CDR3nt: TGCGCCAGCAGCCAAGAGGCTAGCGGGTATACCCAGTACTTC; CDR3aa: CASSQEASGYTQYF
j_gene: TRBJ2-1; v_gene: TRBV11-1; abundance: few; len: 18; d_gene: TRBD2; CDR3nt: TGTGCCAGCAGCGCACCGGGACTAGCGGGACCCTCCTACAATGAGCAGTTCTTC; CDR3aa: CASSAPGLAGPSYNEQFF
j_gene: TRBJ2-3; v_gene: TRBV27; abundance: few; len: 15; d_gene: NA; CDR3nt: TGTGCCAGCAGTTCCCGCGGGTCTAGCACAGATACGCAGTATTTT; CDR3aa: CASSSRGSSTDTQYF
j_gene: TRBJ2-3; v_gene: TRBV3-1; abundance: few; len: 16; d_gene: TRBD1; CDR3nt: TGTGCCAGCAGCCAAGCTGGGACAGGGCCCCAGGATACGCAGTATTTT; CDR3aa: CASSQAGTGPQDTQYF
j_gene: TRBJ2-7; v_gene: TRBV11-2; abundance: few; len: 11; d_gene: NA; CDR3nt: TGTGCCAGCAGCTCCGGGCAGGAGCAGTACTTC; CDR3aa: CASSSGQEQYF
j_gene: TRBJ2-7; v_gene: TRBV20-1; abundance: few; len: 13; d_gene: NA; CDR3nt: TGCAGTGCTAGTGGTGGGAAAAACTACGAGCAGTACTTC; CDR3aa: CSASGGKNYEQYF
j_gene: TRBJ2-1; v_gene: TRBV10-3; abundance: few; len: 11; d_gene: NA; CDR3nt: TGTGCCATCGCAAGGGAGAATGAGCAGTTCTTC; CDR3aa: CAIARENEQFF
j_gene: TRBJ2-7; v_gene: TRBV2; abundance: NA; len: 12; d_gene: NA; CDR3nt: TGTGCCAGCAGGGTCAGACCTTACGAGCAGTACTTC; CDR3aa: CASRVRPYEQYF
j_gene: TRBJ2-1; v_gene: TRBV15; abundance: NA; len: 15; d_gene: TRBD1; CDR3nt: TGTGCCACCAGCAGAGTTACGGCAGGGGGCCATGAGCAGTTCTTC; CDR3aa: CATSRVTAGGHEQFF
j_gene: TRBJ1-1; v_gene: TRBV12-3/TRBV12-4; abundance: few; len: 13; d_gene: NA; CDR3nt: TGTGCCAGCAGTTTAGCAATAGTAACTGAAGCTTTCTTT; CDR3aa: CASSLAIVTEAFF
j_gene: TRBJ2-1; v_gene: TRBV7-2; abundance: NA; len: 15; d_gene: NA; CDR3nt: TGTGCCAGCAGCGCCCCGGGGACGGGGTACAATGAGCAGTTCTTC; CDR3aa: CASSAPGTGYNEQFF
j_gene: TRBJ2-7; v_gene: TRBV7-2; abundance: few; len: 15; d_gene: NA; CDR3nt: TGTGCCAGCAGCTTAGGGTGGGGGAGCTCCTACGAGCAGTACTTC; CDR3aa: CASSLGWGSSYEQYF
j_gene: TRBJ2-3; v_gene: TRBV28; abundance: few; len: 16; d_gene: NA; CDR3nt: TGTGCCAGCAGTCCCCCCTACGGGAGAGGCACAGATACGCAGTATTTT; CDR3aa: CASSPPYGRGTDTQYF
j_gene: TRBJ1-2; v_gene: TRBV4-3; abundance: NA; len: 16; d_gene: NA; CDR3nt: TGCGCCAGCAGCCAAGATCGGGGGGCGGGCGGCTATGGCTACACCTTC; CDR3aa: CASSQDRGAGGYGYTF
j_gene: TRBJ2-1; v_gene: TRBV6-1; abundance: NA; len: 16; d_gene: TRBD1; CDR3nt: TGTGCCAGCAGCGACTACAGGGGGAATTCCTACAATGAGCAGTTCTTC; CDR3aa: CASSDYRGNSYNEQFF
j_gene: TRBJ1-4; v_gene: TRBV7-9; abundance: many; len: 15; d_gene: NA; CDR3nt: TGTGCCAGCATGCAAGTCCCGTGGGCTAATGAAAAACTGTTTTTT; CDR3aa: CASMQVPWANEKLFF
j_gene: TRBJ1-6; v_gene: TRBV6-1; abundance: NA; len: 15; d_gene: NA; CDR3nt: TGTACCAGCAGTGAAGTCCCGGGTGGCGATTCACCCCTCCACTTT; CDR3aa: CTSSEVPGGDSPLHF
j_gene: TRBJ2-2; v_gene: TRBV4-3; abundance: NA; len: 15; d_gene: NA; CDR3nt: TGCGCCAGCAGCCTACTGACCCGAAACACCGGGGAGCTGTTTTTT; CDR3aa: CASSLLTRNTGELFF
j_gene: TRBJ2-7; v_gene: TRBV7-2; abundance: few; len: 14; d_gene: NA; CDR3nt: TGTGCCAGCAGCCCTATAAGGGGGACCTACGAGCAGTACTTC; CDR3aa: CASSPIRGTYEQYF
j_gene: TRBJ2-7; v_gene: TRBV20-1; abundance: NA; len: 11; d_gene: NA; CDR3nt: TGCAGTGCTAGAGATGCATACGAGCAGTACTTC; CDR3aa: CSARDAYEQYF